This TCR beta chain was identified in a study of blood T cell repertoires in COVID-19. In the study overall: From the United States, Italy and Spain came samples of acute and convalescent COVID-19. From T cells, B-cell-depleted T cells, or PBMCs came the material, which was cDNA or gDNA.

Residents of 24 US areas, aged roughly 18 to 89 years, made up the participants. The CDR3 length is 14 residues. The germline V gene has CDR1 LNHDA and CDR2 SQIVND (reference sequence). Trimming shortened V by 4 bases and J by 4 bases, and 13 bases separated the two germline ends. The assay was immunoSEQ multiplex PCR, and TCRdb's table has in-frame clones only and misses some. The sample records over 350,000 clones, approximately 89% being singletons. The clonotype was recovered from a woman aged 40 to 50 who had been exposed to COVID-19. The sequencing input was PBMCs or T cells enriched from blood (not recorded which). The rearrangement uses TRBV19 and TRBJ1-1; tentatively, D is TRBD1 (6 bases). CDR3 amino acids: CASSRGHTGTEAFF. CDR3 in DNA: TGTGCCAGTAGTAGGGGACACACCGGCACTGAAGCTTTCTTT.